The T cell receptor (beta chain) under discussion was sequenced for a study of T cells in women clearing cervical HPV infection. About the study: For cases, blood was sampled a median around 150 days after lesion detection, interquartile range roughly 80 to 220 days.

Repertoires were generated with immunoSEQ multiplex PCR, while TCRdb's copy carries only in-frame clones and drops some. The specimen's table records under 45,000 clones. Worth noting for this clone: The read finishes 3 residues shy of the CDR3 end, and the germline J gene is used to complete it.

Trimming removed 2 bases at V and 2 bases at J, with 11 bases between. CDR1 SGHDT and CDR2 YYEEEE come from the germline V gene. The CDR3 sequence is 14 residues long. Material for sequencing was blood buffy coat. The clonotype comes from a woman aged 18 to 75 with a cervical HPV16 infection that either progressed to CIN3+ or cleared (not recorded which). The rearrangement uses TRBV5-6 and TRBJ2-7; tentatively, D is TRBD1 (5 bases). The CDR3 bases that were read are TGTGCCAGCAGCTTAGGGTCAGGGCCCTACGAG. This translates into CASSLGSGPYE. In full, the CDR3 is CASSLGSGPYEQYF.